The 23 T cell receptor beta chains below all came from one sample that was sequenced in a study of shared clonotypes between healthy human individuals. Repertoires were generated with immunoSEQ multiplex PCR, while TCRdb's copy carries only in-frame clones and drops some. The table includes approximately 500,000 clones, over 60% detected once. Material for sequencing was PBMCs. All receptors come from a woman aged 40-49 years in good health. Some clones in this sample may be carry-over from other donors' samples.

The V call is TRBV2, the J call TRBJ2-5, with 7 bases aligning to TRBD2. The V and J ends lost 3 bases and 5 bases, in that order; junction bases with no gene match: 6. Germline-derived CDR1 and CDR2 are SNHLY and FYNNEI. This CDR3 contains 14 residues. DNA of the CDR3: TGTGCCAGCAGTGATGGGAGGGGAACGGAGACCCAGTACTTC. Its protein product is CASSDGRGTETQYF.

This clone occurred a few times. This rearrangement joins TRBV6-5 to TRBJ1-2; D is unresolved. The V and J ends lost 2 bases and 5 bases respectively, with 15 bases between them. CDR1 and CDR2 (germline): MNHEY, SVGAGI. The CDR3 is 15 amino acids. This chain's CDR3 is CASSYKPAAQYGYTF. DNA of the CDR3: TGTGCCAGCAGTTACAAACCGGCAGCCCAATATGGCTACACCTTC.

The chain combines TRBV28 with TRBJ2-7; D is possibly TRBD1 or TRBD2 (6 bases each). CDR1 is MDHEN and CDR2 is SYDVKM in the germline V gene. This CDR3 is built from 13 residues. V lost 5 bases, J lost 3 bases, and 11 bases lay in between. The chain's CDR3 is CASSAGGGYEQYF. CDR3 nucleotides: TGTGCCAGCAGTGCCGGGGGCGGCTACGAGCAGTACTTC.

The table lists this clone with a few counts. V is TRBV30 and J is TRBJ1-2; D is undetermined. The CDR3 length is 12 residues. Germline CDR1 reads GTSNPN; CDR2 reads SVGIG (reference sequence). V lost 3 bases, J lost 1 base, and 6 bases lay in between. The CDR3 spells CAWRGGNYGYTF. The CDR3 DNA reads TGTGCCTGGAGAGGAGGTAACTATGGCTACACCTTC.

In its sample, this clone was seen once. Other DNA sequences in this sample translate to the same CDR3. The rearrangement uses TRBV27 and TRBJ1-4, with 8 bases identical to TRBD1. The CDR3 has 14 amino acids. V lost 6 bases and J lost 5; bases outside the gene matches: 5. The germline CDR1 and CDR2 sequences are MNHEY and SMNVEV (reference sequence). For the CDR3, the DNA is TGTGCCAGCAGACGAACAGGGGGGAATGAAAAACTGTTTTTT. It specifies CASRRTGGNEKLFF.

This rearrangement joins TRBV25-1 to TRBJ2-5, with a tentative D call TRBD1 (5 bases). The J call is doubtful: the DNA matches TRBJ2-7 better. This CDR3 comprises 14 residues. Per germline, CDR1 MGHDK and CDR2 SYGVNS. The CDR3 is CASSAGQGPYEQYF. CDR3 nucleotides: TGTGCCAGCAGTGCTGGACAAGGGCCCTACGAGCAGTACTTC.

Comment on this clone: Other DNA sequences of this sample code for an identical CDR3. The J gene is TRBJ2-7, the V gene TRBV28; tentatively, D is TRBD1 or TRBD2 (5 bases each). The germline V gene has CDR1 MDHEN and CDR2 SYDVKM. V lost 4 bases and J 4 bases, leaving 14 bases between the germline ends. The CDR3 length is 14 residues. The DNA of the CDR3 is TGTGCCAGCAGTTCACCCGGGACCTCGTACGAGCAGTACTTC. Translating it yields CASSSPGTSYEQYF.

The rearrangement uses TRBV10-2 and TRBJ2-1; D is possibly TRBD1 (5 bases). Trimming removed 6 bases at V and 0 bases at J, with 9 bases between. Germline loops: CDR1 WSHSY, CDR2 SAAADI. The CDR3 covers 14 residues. CDR3 amino acids: CASRTAGSYNEQFF. CDR3 nucleotides: TGCGCCAGCAGGACAGCCGGCTCCTACAATGAGCAGTTCTTC.

In nucleotides, the CDR3 is TGTGCCAGCAGCCCGAGCGGGGCATACACAGATACGCAGTATTTT. It translates to CASSPSGAYTDTQYF. The chain is built from TRBV7-7 and TRBJ2-3; 7 bases line up with TRBD2. The CDR3 has 15 amino acids. The germline CDR1 and CDR2 sequences are SSHAT and FNYEAQ (reference sequence). With 5 bases clipped from V and 2 bases from J, the junction kept 7 bases outside the gene matches.

The rearrangement joins TRBV2 to TRBJ1-5, with D tentatively TRBD1 (5 bases). V shed 4 bases and J shed 6 bases, with 13 bases lying between them. From germline, CDR1 is SNHLY and CDR2 FYNNEI. This CDR3 region has 14 residues. CDR3: CASSAQTVSQPQHF. CDR3 DNA: TGTGCCAGCAGTGCCCAGACAGTTTCTCAGCCCCAGCATTTT.

The gene calls are TRBV6-1 and TRBJ1-4, with D perhaps TRBD1 (6 bases). CDR1 and CDR2 from the germline V gene are MNHNS and SASEGT. The CDR3 has 14 residues. V was trimmed by 6 bases and J by 7 bases, leaving 15 bases between them. In DNA, the CDR3 is TGTGCCAGCAGCAAACAGGGAGTGGGTGAAAAACTGTTTTTT. Translating it yields CASSKQGVGEKLFF.

J is TRBJ2-7 and V is TRBV6-5; D not resolved. The CDR3 is 12 residues long. Trimming pared 6 bases from V and 2 bases from J, leaving 8 bases between. Germline CDR1 reads MNHEY; CDR2 reads SVGAGI. Written as DNA, the CDR3 is TGTGCCAGCAGGGCCCCGACCTACGAGCAGTACTTC. Translating it yields CASRAPTYEQYF.

The chain joins TRBV4-2 to TRBJ2-3, with 11 bases that match TRBD2. V lost 2 bases to trimming and J lost 0 bases; unmatched junction nucleotides: 10. The CDR3 has 19 residues. In germline, CDR1 is LGHNA, CDR2 YNFKEQ. This CDR3 is CASSQNSGRASRSTDTQYF. The CDR3 DNA reads as TGTGCCAGCAGCCAAAATAGCGGGAGGGCCTCTCGAAGCACAGATACGCAGTATTTT.

The gene calls are TRBV9 and TRBJ2-4, with a possible D match to TRBD1 (6 bases). From germline, CDR1 is SGDLS and CDR2 YYNGEE. The CDR3 totals 14 residues. The V and J ends lost 3 bases and 6 bases respectively, with 13 bases between them. For the CDR3, the DNA is TGTGCCAGCAGCGCCGAGGGGGATTTAAACATTCAGTACTTC. Translation: CASSAEGDLNIQYF.

The chain is built from TRBV5-1 and TRBJ2-3, with 10 bases fitting TRBD1. CDR1 and CDR2 from the germline V gene are SGHRS and YFSETQ. After removal of 0 bases from V and 3 bases from J, the junction contained 4 bases not matched to a gene. The CDR3 is 16 amino acids. The CDR3 nucleotides read TGCGCCAGCAGCTTGGGACAGGGGGCGAGGACAGATACGCAGTATTTT. It encodes CASSLGQGARTDTQYF.

In this sample, this clone turned up many times. The chain joins TRBV6-1 to TRBJ1-5, with D maybe TRBD1 (6 bases). With 4 bases removed from V and 4 bases from J, the gap between germline ends came to 11 bases. Germline V lookup: CDR1 MNHNS, CDR2 SASEGT. The CDR3 runs 14 residues. The CDR3 protein is CASSAERGNQPQHF. The DNA of the CDR3 is TGTGCCAGCAGTGCAGAGAGGGGGAATCAGCCCCAGCATTTT.

The chain is built from TRBV30 and TRBJ2-7; 7 nucleotides line up with TRBD2. J lost 7 bases, V lost 3 bases, and 9 bases had no gene match. Germline lookup yields CDR1 GTSNPN and CDR2 SVGIG (reference sequence). The CDR3 has 13 amino acids. This CDR3 is CAWRRDYLGEQYF. The CDR3 DNA sequence: TGTGCCTGGAGGAGGGACTACCTGGGGGAGCAGTACTTC.

This rearrangement joins TRBV6-5 to TRBJ2-5; 8 bases agree with TRBD2. Near its end, the DNA agrees better with TRBJ2-7, so the J call may be wrong. Germline CDR1 reads MNHEY; CDR2 reads SVGAGI. This CDR3 is 15 amino acids long. The CDR3 nucleotides read TGTGCCAGCAGTTACTCTGCGGGAGGTTCGGACGAGCAGTACTTC. Translation gives CASSYSAGGSDEQYF.

This sequence joins TRBV6-5 and TRBJ2-5; 7 nucleotides line up with TRBD1. The length of the CDR3 is 14 residues. Germline V gene data show CDR1 as MNHEY and CDR2 as SVGAGI. The J segment lost 3 bases and the V segment lost 6 bases, leaving 7 bases of the junction unmatched. The CDR3: CASRPTGFEETQYF. DNA for the CDR3: TGTGCCAGCAGGCCGACAGGGTTCGAAGAGACCCAGTACTTC.

This chain joins TRBV28 and TRBJ1-5; D might be TRBD1 (5 bases). Trimming removed 5 bases at V and 10 bases at J, with 21 bases between. Per germline, CDR1 MDHEN and CDR2 SYDVKM. CDR3 size: 15 residues. CDR3 region: CASSSSADLRGPQHF. As DNA, the CDR3 is TGTGCCAGCAGTAGTTCAGCCGATCTAAGGGGTCCCCAGCATTTT. Looking up the rest from reference TRBV28 and TRBJ1-5 gives the full variable domain: DVKVTQSSRYLVKRTGEKVFLECVQDMDHENMFWYRQDPGLGLRLIYFSYDVKMKEKGDIPEGYSVSREKKERFSLILESASTNQTSMYLCASSSSADLRGPQHFGDGTRLSIL.

The chain recombines TRBV27 with TRBJ1-2; D is undetermined. V shed 5 bases and J shed 5 bases, with 12 bases lying between them. The CDR3 has 13 residues. Germline V lookup: CDR1 MNHEY, CDR2 SMNVEV (reference sequence). The CDR3 sequence: CASSDGRGYGYTF. CDR3 sequence (DNA): TGTGCCAGCAGTGATGGACGCGGATATGGCTACACCTTC.

This clone appeared a single time. The CDR3 region is CASSARDRGSPGGELFF. CDR3 bases: TGTGCCAGCAGCGCCCGGGACAGGGGTAGTCCGGGCGGGGAGCTGTTTTTT. This chain uses TRBV9 with TRBJ2-2; the match to TRBD1 covers 10 bases. Germline-derived CDR1 and CDR2 are SGDLS and YYNGEE. The CDR3 totals 17 residues. Trimming removed 3 bases from V and 7 bases from J; junction bases left unmatched: 12.

The chain uses TRBV5-1 and TRBJ1-1; D is possibly TRBD1 (6 bases). V was clipped by 1 base and J by 3 bases, with 10 bases between them. Germline values: CDR1 SGHRS, CDR2 YFSETQ. The CDR3 length is 14 residues. The CDR3 spells CASSLSGADTEAFF. CDR3 nucleotides: TGCGCCAGCAGCTTGTCAGGGGCGGACACTGAAGCTTTCTTT.